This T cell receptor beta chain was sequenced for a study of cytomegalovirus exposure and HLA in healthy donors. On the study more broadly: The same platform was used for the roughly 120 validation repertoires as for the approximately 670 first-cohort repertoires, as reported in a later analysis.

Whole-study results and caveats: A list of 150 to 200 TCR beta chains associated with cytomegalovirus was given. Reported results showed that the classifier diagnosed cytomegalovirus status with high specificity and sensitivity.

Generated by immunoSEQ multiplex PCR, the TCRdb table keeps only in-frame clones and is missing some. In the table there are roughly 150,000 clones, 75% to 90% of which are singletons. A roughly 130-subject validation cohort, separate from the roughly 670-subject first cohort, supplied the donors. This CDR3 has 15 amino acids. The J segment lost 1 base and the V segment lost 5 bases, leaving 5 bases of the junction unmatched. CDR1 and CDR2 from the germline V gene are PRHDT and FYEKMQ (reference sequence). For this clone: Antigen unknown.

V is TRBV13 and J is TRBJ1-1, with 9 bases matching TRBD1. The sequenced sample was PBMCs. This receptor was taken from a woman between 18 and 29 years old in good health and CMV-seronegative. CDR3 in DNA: TGTGCCAGCAGCGCCCTGGGACAGGGGAACACTGAAGCTTTCTTT. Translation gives CASSALGQGNTEAFF.